The sequence of this T cell receptor (beta chain) was determined in a study of control samples from healthy donors and cancer patients. TCRdb's copy holds only in-frame clones and misses some; the assay was immunoSEQ multiplex PCR. The profile covers 150,000 or so clones, with roughly 92% appearing a single time and less than 6% taken by the ten largest. Trimming removed 4 bases at V and 1 base at J, with 4 bases between. The germline CDR1 and CDR2 sequences are LGHDT and YNNKEL (reference sequence). The CDR3 runs 12 residues. Turning to this clone: Other DNA sequences from this sample encode an identical CDR3 as well.

This chain links TRBV3-1 (or the pseudogene TRBV3-2) with TRBJ1-1; D ambiguous. Sequences were obtained from blood. The TCR was taken from a man aged 18 to 29 in good health. The CDR3 sequence is CASSRENTEAFF. The CDR3 region has the DNA TGTGCCAGCAGCCGAGAGAACACTGAAGCTTTCTTT.